This record concerns one T cell receptor (beta chain) sequence. What it binds is not known. This record comes from a study of cytomegalovirus exposure and HLA in healthy donors. The wider study: Of some 360 genotyped donors, about 80% clustered with self-reported Caucasian donors. Study-level findings and limits: Most observed TCR sequences were rare, whereas some public TCRs were detected in many donors. A later analysis linked about 17,000 TCR beta sequences to HLA alleles at 0.05 false discovery rate.

Both 60 Vbeta primers and 13 Jbeta primers went into the PCR. Profiling relied on immunoSEQ multiplex PCR, and the TCRdb table lists in-frame clones only, not all of them. Its table lists some 110,000 clones. This CDR3 has 15 residues. Germline V gene sequence: CDR1 LGHNA, CDR2 YNFKEQ. The V gene end was trimmed by 1 base and the J gene end by 5 bases; junction bases not matched to a gene: 4. The chain carries TRBV4-2 and TRBJ1-5; 8 bases match TRBD1. Source material: PBMCs. The sequence derives from a man aged 35 to 55 in good health and CMV-seropositive. The CDR3 loop is CASSQATTGDQPQHF. As DNA, the CDR3 is TGTGCCAGCAGCCAAGCTACGACAGGGGATCAGCCCCAGCATTTT.